The rows below give T cell receptor beta chains drawn from one sample of a study of T cell responses to AZD1222 COVID-19 vaccine. The table came from immunoSEQ multiplex PCR; TCRdb's copy has only in-frame clones and leaves some out. Of some 170,000 clones in the sample, around 89% were seen once. The sample was peripheral blood, taken 28 days after the second dose of the MenACWY control vaccine. The receptors were gathered from an adult who received the MenACWY meningococcal vaccine as a control. CDR3s include the opening cysteine and the closing phenylalanine or tryptophan. The D gene is left open where the match is weak. The size entry is marked missing in some rows and otherwise reads once, few, many or a size class.

j_gene	v_gene	d_gene	abundance	CDR3aa	CDR3nt
TRBJ1-1	TRBV29-1	NA	NA	CSVAGTGASAFF	TGCAGCGTTGCGGGAACAGGAGCGAGTGCTTTCTTT
TRBJ2-7	TRBV19	NA	NA	CASSPSRDYEQYF	TGTGCCAGTAGTCCATCCCGGGACTACGAGCAGTACTTC
TRBJ1-2	TRBV4-3	NA	NA	CASSQGGDGYTF	TGCGCCAGCAGCCAAGGAGGGGATGGCTACACCTTC
TRBJ2-7	TRBV7-2	TRBD2	NA	CASSLSGGRSYEQYF	TGTGCCAGCAGCTTATCCGGCGGGAGGTCCTACGAGCAGTACTTC
TRBJ2-3	TRBV18	NA	NA	CASSPGYHTDTQYF	TGTGCCAGCTCTCCCGGCTACCACACAGATACGCAGTATTTT
TRBJ1-2	TRBV5-6	NA	NA	CASSVEGYGGYTF	TGTGCCAGCAGCGTGGAAGGGTATGGTGGCTACACCTTC
TRBJ1-1	TRBV18	NA	NA	CASSQITWAEAFF	TGTGCCAGCTCACAGATAACATGGGCTGAAGCTTTCTTT
TRBJ1-3	TRBV5-1	NA	NA	CASSLAPGGTGNTIYF	TGCGCCAGCAGCTTGGCCCCCGGCGGGACTGGAAACACCATATATTTT
TRBJ2-7	TRBV6-2/TRBV6-3	NA	few	CASSYAREQYF	TGTGCCAGCAGTTACGCCCGCGAGCAGTACTTC
TRBJ1-2	TRBV24-1	TRBD1	NA	CATSDPRDRVYGYTF	TGTGCCACCAGTGATCCTCGGGACAGGGTTTATGGCTACACCTTC
TRBJ2-6	TRBV27	TRBD1	NA	CASTGQGRSGANVLTF	TGTGCCAGTACGGGACAGGGAAGGTCCGGGGCCAACGTCCTGACTTTC
TRBJ2-1	TRBV4-2	NA	NA	CASSQDWHNEQFF	TGTGCCAGCAGCCAAGATTGGCACAATGAGCAGTTCTTC
TRBJ2-5	TRBV6-1	TRBD1	few	CASSVAPGQGSETQYF	TGTGCCAGCAGTGTCGCGCCGGGACAGGGTTCAGAGACCCAGTACTTC
TRBJ2-7	TRBV18	NA	NA	CASSPANYEQYF	TGTGCCAGCTCACCGGCCAACTACGAGCAGTACTTC
TRBJ2-3	TRBV28	TRBD1	NA	CASSRDRGMSGTDTQYF	TGTGCCAGCAGTCGGGACAGGGGGATGAGCGGCACAGATACGCAGTATTTT
TRBJ2-1	TRBV11-3	TRBD2	NA	CASSLGAISGTIDEQFF	TGTGCCAGCAGCTTAGGGGCGATTAGCGGGACTATCGATGAGCAGTTCTTC
TRBJ2-1	TRBV19	TRBD2	NA	CASNVGRAGINEQFF	TGTGCCAGTAATGTGGGGAGGGCCGGTATCAATGAGCAGTTCTTC
TRBJ1-4	TRBV19	NA	NA	CASSIMGTNEKLFF	TGTGCCAGTAGTATTATGGGAACTAATGAAAAACTGTTTTTT
TRBJ1-5	TRBV11-2	NA	NA	CASSLGQVNQPQHF	TGTGCCAGCAGCTTAGGACAGGTTAATCAGCCCCAGCATTTT
TRBJ2-2	TRBV11-3	TRBD1	NA	CASSPVRGRGTGELFF	TGTGCCAGCAGCCCGGTCAGGGGGCGAGGAACCGGGGAGCTGTTTTTT
TRBJ1-2	TRBV28	NA	NA	CASKTYTGVYEGYTF	TGTGCCAGCAAAACCTACACCGGGGTTTATGAAGGCTACACCTTC
TRBJ2-1	TRBV30	NA	NA	CAWSLGLHNEQFF	TGTGCCTGGAGTCTCGGACTACACAATGAGCAGTTCTTC
TRBJ2-7	TRBV29-1	NA	once	CSARRDNGGYEQYF	TGCAGCGCCCGACGGGACAACGGAGGCTACGAGCAGTACTTC
TRBJ1-1	TRBV4-3	NA	NA	CASSQGGNTEAFF	TGCGCCAGCAGCCAAGGCGGGAACACTGAAGCTTTCTTT
TRBJ1-1	TRBV19	NA	NA	CASSHQRARGVNTEAFF	TGTGCCAGTAGCCACCAGCGCGCCCGAGGGGTGAACACTGAAGCTTTCTTT
TRBJ2-7	TRBV12-3/TRBV12-4	NA	once	CASSLGPRAEQYF	TGTGCCAGCAGTTTAGGGCCCCGGGCCGAGCAGTACTTC
TRBJ2-1	TRBV30	NA	NA	CAWLRHGTDNEQFF	TGTGCCTGGCTTCGCCACGGGACTGATAATGAGCAGTTCTTC
TRBJ1-5	TRBV3-1/TRBV3-2	NA	NA	CASSQPVRVPPNNQPQHF	TGTGCCAGCAGCCAACCTGTCAGGGTACCGCCAAACAATCAGCCCCAGCATTTT
TRBJ1-6	TRBV27	NA	NA	CASTFVWGSYNSPLHF	TGTGCCAGCACTTTCGTCTGGGGATCCTATAATTCACCCCTCCACTTT
TRBJ1-2	TRBV7-6	NA	NA	CASSLVGGGNYGYTF	TGTGCCAGCAGCTTAGTAGGGGGTGGTAACTATGGCTACACCTTC
TRBJ2-7	TRBV6-2/TRBV6-3	TRBD2	NA	CASSQTGLGSYEQYF	TGTGCCAGCAGTCAAACGGGACTAGGCTCCTACGAGCAGTACTTC
TRBJ2-2	TRBV2	NA	NA	CASSGGARNTGELFF	TGTGCCAGCAGTGGGGGGGCGCGAAACACCGGGGAGCTGTTTTTT
TRBJ2-7	TRBV19	NA	few	CASSTLGRNEQYF	TGTGCCAGTAGTACTTTGGGCCGCAACGAGCAGTACTTC
TRBJ2-3	TRBV6-2/TRBV6-3	TRBD2	once	CASSYDPREGTDTQYF	TGTGCCAGCAGTTACGATCCGCGGGAGGGCACAGATACGCAGTATTTT
TRBJ2-6	TRBV30	NA	NA	CAWSGIGFSGANVLTF	TGTGCCTGGAGTGGCATCGGCTTCTCTGGGGCCAACGTCCTGACTTTC